This is a list of T cell receptor beta chains from one sample in a study of cytomegalovirus exposure and HLA in healthy donors. Measured with immunoSEQ multiplex PCR; TCRdb has only the in-frame clones, and not every one. The table lists 130,000 or so clones, around 77% of them singletons. Sequenced material: PBMCs. Receptors were obtained from a woman aged 55-69 years in good health and CMV-seronegative. Both conserved end residues are trimmed from each CDR3. Fields, in order: V gene, J gene, CDR3 protein.

>TRBV10-3|TRBJ1-1
AISGPGGTEAF
>TRBV6-1|TRBJ1-4
ASSEALGLRQGN
>TRBV18|TRBJ2-7
ASSGPGEQY
>TRBV6-1|TRBJ2-7
ASQEGPRISYEQY
>TRBV7-2|TRBJ2-7
ASSFSRVEAYEQY
>TRBV7-3|TRBJ2-1
ASSLTSTGGLAPEQF
>TRBV27|TRBJ2-7
ASSSTGTRYEQY
>TRBV28|TRBJ2-2
ASGDIQKPGELF
>TRBV30|TRBJ2-5
AWNAGWAGKKETQY
>TRBV5-4|TRBJ2-7
ASSPQTSAPGEQY
>TRBV6-1|TRBJ2-7
ASSEDGGSSYEQY
>TRBV28|TRBJ2-1
ASSPYGAGDPNEQF
>TRBV9|TRBJ2-2
ASSPNPLAGGGTGELF
>TRBV2|TRBJ1-5
ASRTRAGRQPQH
>TRBV13|TRBJ1-2
ASSLVAGGYNYGYT
>TRBV27|TRBJ2-5
ASSLVGETQY
>TRBV7-9|TRBJ2-5
ASSPGTGQETQY
>TRBV9|TRBJ2-5
ASSGSGWETQY
>TRBV2|TRBJ2-3
ASSPRRVAGGTDTQY
>TRBV28|TRBJ1-5
ASRADNWQPQH
>TRBV1|-
TSSLPGQGASYEQY
>TRBV11-2|TRBJ2-3
ASSFSLVAAGGTQY
>TRBV4-1|TRBJ2-5
ASSQEVGSGGPQETQY
>TRBV10-3|-
AIRSDRPRHEQY
>TRBV18|TRBJ2-1
ASSPGTRTYNEQF
>TRBV30|TRBJ1-1
AWSVDGRSTTEAF
>TRBV28|TRBJ1-1
ASSLGGVMNTEAF
>TRBV6-5|TRBJ1-5
ASSPDRVSNQPQH
>TRBV7-2|TRBJ1-4
ASSSKKGVGEKLF
>TRBV5-6|TRBJ2-7
ASSLGGLVYEQY
>TRBV19|TRBJ1-5
ASSIGGAGSNQPQH
>TRBV6-5|TRBJ2-5
ASNRGGTETQY
>TRBV7-7|TRBJ2-5
ASRPTSGSPPETQY
>TRBV6-6|TRBJ1-1
ASSYSRGNAEAF